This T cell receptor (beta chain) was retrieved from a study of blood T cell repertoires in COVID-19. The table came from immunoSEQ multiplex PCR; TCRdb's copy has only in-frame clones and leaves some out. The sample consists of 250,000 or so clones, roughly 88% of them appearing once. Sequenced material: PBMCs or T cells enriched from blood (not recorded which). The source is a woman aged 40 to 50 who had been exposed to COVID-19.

The CDR3: CASSLAGLGNTEAFF. In DNA form, the CDR3 reads TGTGCCAGCAGTTTAGCCGGGTTGGGGAACACTGAAGCTTTCTTT. The V and J genes are TRBV28 and TRBJ1-1; D remains ambiguous. V dropped 2 bases and J dropped 1 base, with 11 bases sitting between them. The CDR3 totals 15 residues. From germline, CDR1 is MDHEN and CDR2 SYDVKM.